This T cell receptor beta chain was identified in a study of CD8 T cells in ankylosing spondylitis. One entry per CDR3 protein results from TCRdb running MiXCR on the 5' RACE reads. This repertoire shows more than 250,000 distinct CDR3 sequences, more than 9% found once; its top ten account for around 8.4%. CDR1 is SGHAT, CDR2 FQNNGV, per germline. CDR3 length equals 16 residues. Trimming removed 1 base from V and 0 bases from J, with 9 bases in between. This TCR came from a female donor with ankylosing spondylitis or in good health (not recorded which). The chain carries TRBV11-2 and TRBJ2-2, with a tentative D call TRBD1 (6 bases). The material sequenced was blood, either unsorted or a sorted T cell fraction (not recorded which). The CDR3 reads CASSLVWTANTGELFF. In nucleotides, the CDR3 is TGTGCCAGCAGCTTAGTTTGGACAGCGAACACCGGGGAGCTGTTTTTT.